This T cell receptor beta chain derives from a study of blood T cell repertoires in COVID-19 (dated by TCRdb to the early 2020s). Background for the entire study: The collaborator samples originated in the United States, Italy and Spain and spanned the acute and convalescent phases of COVID-19. The prospective study material was composed of cDNA or gDNA derived from T cells, B-cell-depleted T cells, or PBMCs. The samples were drawn from two sources: the first 160 participants of the ongoing ImmuneRACE study, and 1,254 subjects contributed by 6 global collaborators. Sample metadata almost always included a de-identified subject ID, COVID-19 status, age in years and sex. Where HLA class I and class II types were available, the types were taken from metadata supplied by the sample provider, not from assay-based typing. Deeply sampled blood TCRbeta repertoires from subjects exposed to, actively infected with, or recovered from COVID-19 were included in the dataset. The repertoires were released in a freely available public database meant as a resource for research on the immune response to SARS-CoV-2. What the study reported, not specific to this receptor: The amount of clinical and demographic metadata varied by source and participant and was provided uncurated.

Measured from the cysteine to the phenylalanine, the CDR3 is 16 residues long. Only the CDR3 part of the read is kept: 48 bases, read in frame from the first base. From a lookup of the germline V gene, CDR1 and CDR2 are SGHDT and YYEEEE. Clipping removes 4 bases from V and 3 bases from J, with 8 as the unmatched junction base count. The immunoSEQ Assay, a bias-controlled multiplex PCR, was used to amplify TCRbeta CDR3 regions from genomic DNA. The study's own analysis went as follows. The number of nucleated cells in each sample was estimated by amplification of reference gene primers within the assay. To quantify the absolute abundance of each unique TCRbeta CDR3 rearrangement, sequence reads were collapsed and filtered. For each sample, productive Simpson clonality was calculated as the square root of Simpson's diversity index over productive rearrangements. Drawn from immuneACCESS, this table holds only the in-frame rearrangements with V and J called that TCRdb kept. Clones are partly lost; checked studies trace under half to an unresolved V gene and leave the rest unexplained. Clonal size and the V and J genes are those of that table, whereas D and trimming came from the DNA. Present in this sample are over 200,000 clones, approximately 90% of which were seen just once. Jointly, the top ten make up under 3.5% of the sample.

At one collaborating source in Seattle, patients were enrolled during active infection and were followed longitudinally through the course of disease. The collaborating institutions used their own protocols to collect whole blood in K2EDTA tubes. For TCRbeta analysis, collaborators shipped samples in one of three forms: frozen whole blood, isolated PBMCs, or DNA extracted from either of those sample types. As concerns this clone: Its antigen is unknown. No much larger clonotype is one base removed from it; base qualities were not supplied.

The chain couples TRBV5-6 to TRBJ1-3, with TRBD1 matching 9 junction bases. This receptor was obtained from a man between 25 and 39 years old with COVID-19, enrolled during active disease. The sequenced sample was peripheral blood. The DNA reads as follows: TGTGCCAGCAGCAGAGTGGACAGGGGAGATGGAAACACCATATATTTT. It is translated as CASSRVDRGDGNTIYF.